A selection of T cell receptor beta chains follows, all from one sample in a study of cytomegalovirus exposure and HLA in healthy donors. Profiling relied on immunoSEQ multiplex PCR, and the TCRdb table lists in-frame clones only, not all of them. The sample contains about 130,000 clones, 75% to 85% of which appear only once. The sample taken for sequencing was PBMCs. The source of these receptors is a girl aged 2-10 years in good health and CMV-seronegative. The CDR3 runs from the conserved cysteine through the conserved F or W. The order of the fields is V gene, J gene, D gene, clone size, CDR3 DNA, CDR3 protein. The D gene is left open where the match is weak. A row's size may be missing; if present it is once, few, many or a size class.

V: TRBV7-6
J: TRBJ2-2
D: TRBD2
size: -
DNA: TGTGCCAGCAGCTTAGGTCTAGCGGGAGATCCTGGTGCCGGGGAGCTGTTTTTT
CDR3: CASSLGLAGDPGAGELFF

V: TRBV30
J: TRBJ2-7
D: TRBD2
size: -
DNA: TGTGCCTGGAGTGGGGTAGCGGGAGACTACGAGCAGTACTTC
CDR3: CAWSGVAGDYEQYF

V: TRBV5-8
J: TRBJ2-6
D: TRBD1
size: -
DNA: TGTGCCAGCAGCTTACTGACAGGGGGCGCGACTGGGGCCAACGTCCTGACTTTC
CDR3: CASSLLTGGATGANVLTF

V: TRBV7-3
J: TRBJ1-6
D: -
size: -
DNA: TGTGCCAGCAGCGCTCGACAGAATTATAATTCACCCCTCCACTTT
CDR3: CASSARQNYNSPLHF

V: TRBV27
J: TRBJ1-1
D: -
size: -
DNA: TGTGCCAGCAGTCCGAGGGGGGGGTCGAACACTGAAGCTTTCTTT
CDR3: CASSPRGGSNTEAFF

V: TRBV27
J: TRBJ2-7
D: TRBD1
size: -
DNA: TGTGCCAGCAGTATCCGACAGGGACCCTACGAGCAGTACTTC
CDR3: CASSIRQGPYEQYF

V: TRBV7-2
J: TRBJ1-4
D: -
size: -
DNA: TGTGCCAGCAGCGCCGACAGGCTTAATGAAAAACTGTTTTTT
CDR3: CASSADRLNEKLFF

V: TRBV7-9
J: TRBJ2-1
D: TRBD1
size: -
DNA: TGTGCCAGCAGCTTAGATGACAGGGACCACGATGAGCAGTTCTTC
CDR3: CASSLDDRDHDEQFF

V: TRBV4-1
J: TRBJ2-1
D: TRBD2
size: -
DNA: TGCGCCAGCAGCCCTCTAGCGGGAGAAGGCTACAATGAGCAGTTCTTC
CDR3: CASSPLAGEGYNEQFF

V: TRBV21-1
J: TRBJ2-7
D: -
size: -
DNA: TGTGCCAGCCCCGGACAGGGATACGAGCAGTACTTC
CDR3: CASPGQGYEQYF

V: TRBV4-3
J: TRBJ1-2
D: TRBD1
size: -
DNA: TGCGCCAGCAGCCAATCCGGGACAGGGGTCTATGGCTACACCTTC
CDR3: CASSQSGTGVYGYTF

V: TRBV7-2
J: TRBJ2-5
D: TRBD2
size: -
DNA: TGTGCCAGCAGCCCTCCCGGCGGGGGGGAAGAGACCCAGTACTTC
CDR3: CASSPPGGGEETQYF

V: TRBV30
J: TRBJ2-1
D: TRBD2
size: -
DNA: TGTGCCTGGAGATCTGTTACCCAGCGGGGCTCCTACAATGAGCAGTTCTTC
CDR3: CAWRSVTQRGSYNEQFF

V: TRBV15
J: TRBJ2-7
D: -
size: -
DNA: TGTGCCACCAGCAGTTCGTACTACGAGCAGTACTTC
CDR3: CATSSSYYEQYF

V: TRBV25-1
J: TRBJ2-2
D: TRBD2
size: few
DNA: TGTGCCAGCAGTGGAGCGGGGGGGCTCGGGGAGCTGTTTTTT
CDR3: CASSGAGGLGELFF

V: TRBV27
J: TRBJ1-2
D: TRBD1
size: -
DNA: TGTGCCACCGCATACCTCACAACAGGGGTAAATAGCTACACCTTC
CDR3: CATAYLTTGVNSYTF

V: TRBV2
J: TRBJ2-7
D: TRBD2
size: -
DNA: TGTGCCAGCAGTGCCTCGTTCGGGAGGTCCTCCTACGAGCAGTACTTC
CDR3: CASSASFGRSSYEQYF

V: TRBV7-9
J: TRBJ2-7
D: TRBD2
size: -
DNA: TGTGCCAGCAGCTTAGTACTAGCGGGGAGATACGAGCAGTACTTC
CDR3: CASSLVLAGRYEQYF

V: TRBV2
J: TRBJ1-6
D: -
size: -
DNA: TGTGCCAGCAGTGAGGGACATACGAGCTCCTATAATTCACCCCTCCACTTT
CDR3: CASSEGHTSSYNSPLHF

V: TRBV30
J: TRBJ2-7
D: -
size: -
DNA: TGTGCCTGGAGTATAAGTGCCCAGAACGAGCAGTACTTC
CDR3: CAWSISAQNEQYF

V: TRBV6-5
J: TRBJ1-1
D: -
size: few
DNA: TGTGCCAGCAGTTACTCAACCGCGAGACTCAACACTGAAGCTTTCTTT
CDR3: CASSYSTARLNTEAFF

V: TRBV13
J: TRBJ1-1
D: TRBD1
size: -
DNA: TGTGCCAGCAGCGTAGACAGGGACACTGAAGCTTTCTTT
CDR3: CASSVDRDTEAFF

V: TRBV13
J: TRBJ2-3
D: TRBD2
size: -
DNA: TGTGCCAGCAGCTCCCAGACTAGCGGGGGGAGCTCTAGCACAGATACGCAGTATTTT
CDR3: CASSSQTSGGSSSTDTQYF

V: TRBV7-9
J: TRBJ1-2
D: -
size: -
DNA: TGTGCCGCGTGGGACACCTATGGCTACACCTTC
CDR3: CAAWDTYGYTF

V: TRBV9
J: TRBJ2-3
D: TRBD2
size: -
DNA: TGTGCCAGCAGCGAGGGACTAGCGGGCACAGATACGCAGTATTTT
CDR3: CASSEGLAGTDTQYF

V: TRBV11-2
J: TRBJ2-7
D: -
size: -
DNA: TGTGCCAGCAGCCAACCAGGGGCGTTATGGGAGCAGTACTTC
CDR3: CASSQPGALWEQYF

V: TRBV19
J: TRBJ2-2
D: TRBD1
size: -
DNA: TGTGCCAGTAGTGACGGACAGGGGCACACCGGGGAGCTGTTTTTT
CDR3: CASSDGQGHTGELFF

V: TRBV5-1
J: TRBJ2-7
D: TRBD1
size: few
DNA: TGCGCCAGCAGCTTGGGACAGGGGGACTACGAGCAGTACTTC
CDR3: CASSLGQGDYEQYF

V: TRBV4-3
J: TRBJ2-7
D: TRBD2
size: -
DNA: TGCGCCAGCAGCCAAGAAATAGCGGGGGGGCACTACGAGCAGTACTTC
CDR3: CASSQEIAGGHYEQYF

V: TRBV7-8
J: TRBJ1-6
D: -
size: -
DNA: TGTGCCAGCAGCTGGGGGGTAGATTCACCCCTCCACTTT
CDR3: CASSWGVDSPLHF

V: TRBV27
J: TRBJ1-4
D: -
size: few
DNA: TGTGCCAGCAGTCCAATCCCAGGACAGTCTTCTGAAAAACTGTTTTTT
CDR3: CASSPIPGQSSEKLFF

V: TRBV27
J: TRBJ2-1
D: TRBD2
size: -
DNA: TGTGCCAGCAGCTACCTCGCTGCTAGCGGGAGGGGTGATGAGCAGTTCTTC
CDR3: CASSYLAASGRGDEQFF

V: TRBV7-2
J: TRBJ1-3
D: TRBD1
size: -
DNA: TGTGCCAGCAGCTTATATCTCCGGGACAGAAGATATTTT
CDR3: CASSLYLRDRRYF

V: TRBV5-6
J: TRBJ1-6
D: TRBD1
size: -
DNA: TGTGCCAGCAGCTGGGGACAGTATAATTCACCCCTCCACTTT
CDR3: CASSWGQYNSPLHF

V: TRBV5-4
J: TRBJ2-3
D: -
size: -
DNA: TGTGCCAGCAGCTTGACCCTAAGCACAGATACGCAGTATTTT
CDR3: CASSLTLSTDTQYF

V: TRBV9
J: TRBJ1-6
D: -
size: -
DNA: TGTGCCAGCAGCGTAGGACAGCCCAGCTCCTATAATTCACCCCTCCACTTT
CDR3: CASSVGQPSSYNSPLHF

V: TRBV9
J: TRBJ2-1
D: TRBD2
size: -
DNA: TGTGCCAGCAGCGTAGGTCCCACCCTTGGCGGGGGGGCCTCGCGTGAGCAGTTCTTC
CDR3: CASSVGPTLGGGASREQFF

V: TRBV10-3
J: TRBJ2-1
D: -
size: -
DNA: TGTGCCATCAGTGCACAGGGCCTGGGGTACAATGAGCAGTTCTTC
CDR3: CAISAQGLGYNEQFF

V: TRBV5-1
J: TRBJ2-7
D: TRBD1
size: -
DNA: TGCGCCAGCAGCTTAGGACAGGCCGCCTACGAGCAGTACTTC
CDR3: CASSLGQAAYEQYF

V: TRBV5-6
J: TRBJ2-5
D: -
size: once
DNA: TGTGCCAGCAGCTTGGGGGGGGAAACTTCCCAGTACTTC
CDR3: CASSLGGETSQYF

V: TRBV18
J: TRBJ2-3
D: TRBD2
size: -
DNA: TGTGCCAGCTCACCACGGGAATTGGAGCGGGAGAGGATCACAGATACGCAGTATTTT
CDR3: CASSPRELERERITDTQYF

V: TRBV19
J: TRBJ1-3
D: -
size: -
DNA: TGTGCCAGTAGTATCCCGGGAAACACCATATATTTT
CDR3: CASSIPGNTIYF

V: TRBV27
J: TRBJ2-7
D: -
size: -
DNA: TGTGCCAGCAGTGGTTGGAGCTCCTACGAGCAGTACTTC
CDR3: CASSGWSSYEQYF

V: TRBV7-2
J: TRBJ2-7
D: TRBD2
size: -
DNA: TGTGCCAGCAGCTTAGTTGGTACCGGGGGGGGCCTCTCCTACGAGCAGTACTTC
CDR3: CASSLVGTGGGLSYEQYF

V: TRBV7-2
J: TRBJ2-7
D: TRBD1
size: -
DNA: TGTGCCAGCAGCTTATACAGGGGACCCTACGAGCAGTACTTC
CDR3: CASSLYRGPYEQYF

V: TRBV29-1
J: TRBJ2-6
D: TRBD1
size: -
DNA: TGCAGCGTTGTTTTGTTACAGGGGGCGCCTGGGGCCAACGTCCTGACTTTC
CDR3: CSVVLLQGAPGANVLTF

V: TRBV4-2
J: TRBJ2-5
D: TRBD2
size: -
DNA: TGTGCCAGCAGCTTAAGCGGGGGGAGCTCGGCCACCCAGTACTTC
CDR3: CASSLSGGSSATQYF

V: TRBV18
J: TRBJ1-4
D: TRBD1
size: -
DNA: TGTGCCACCAGCACAGGGGGAAATGAAAAACTGTTTTTT
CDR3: CATSTGGNEKLFF

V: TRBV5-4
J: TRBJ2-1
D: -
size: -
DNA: TGTGCCAGCACCTATTACAATGAGCAGTTCTTC
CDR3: CASTYYNEQFF

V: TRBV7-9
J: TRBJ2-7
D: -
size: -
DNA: TGTGCCAGCAGCACGGACTTCTACGAGCAGTACTTC
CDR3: CASSTDFYEQYF

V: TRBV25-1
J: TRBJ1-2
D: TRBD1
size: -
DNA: TGTGCCAGCAGGGGGTGGGCGGACAGGGGAACCTATGGCTACACCTTC
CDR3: CASRGWADRGTYGYTF

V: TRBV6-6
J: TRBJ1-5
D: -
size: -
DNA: TGTGCCAGCAGTTACTCGAGAAATCAGCCCCAGCATTTT
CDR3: CASSYSRNQPQHF

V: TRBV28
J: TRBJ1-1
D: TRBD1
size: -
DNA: TGTGCCAGCAGTTCCCCCGACAGGGGAGGAGAAACTGAAGCTTTCTTT
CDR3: CASSSPDRGGETEAFF

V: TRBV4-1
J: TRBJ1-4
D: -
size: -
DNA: TGCGCCAGCAGCCACGACACTTCCAATGAAAAACTGTTTTTT
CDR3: CASSHDTSNEKLFF

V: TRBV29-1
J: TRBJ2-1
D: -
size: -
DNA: TGCAGCGTTGAAACCGCCCTGCCAGATTACAATGAGCAGTTCTTC
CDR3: CSVETALPDYNEQFF

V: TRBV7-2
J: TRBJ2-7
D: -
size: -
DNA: TGTGCCAGCAGCCCCGGGACTTGGCTGCCCGAGCAGTACTTC
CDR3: CASSPGTWLPEQYF

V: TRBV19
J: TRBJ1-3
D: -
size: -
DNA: TGTGCCAGTAGTATAGTGGGAGACTCGACCGGAAACACCATATATTTT
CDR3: CASSIVGDSTGNTIYF

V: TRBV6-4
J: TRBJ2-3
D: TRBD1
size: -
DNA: TGTGCCAGCAGTGACCATGGACAGGCAGGCCCAGATACGCAGTATTTT
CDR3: CASSDHGQAGPDTQYF

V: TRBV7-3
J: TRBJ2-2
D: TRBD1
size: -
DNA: TGTGCCAGCAGCCCGGGACAGGGAAACACCGGGGAGCTGTTTTTT
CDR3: CASSPGQGNTGELFF